Below, one TCR beta chain is given with its context. This sample was taken from a study of blood T cell repertoires in COVID-19. Looking at the study overall: Whether acute or convalescent, the COVID-19 samples came from the United States, Italy and Spain. In each case, the material was cDNA or gDNA derived from T cells, B-cell-depleted T cells, or PBMCs.

The CDR3 covers 15 residues. Per the germline V gene, CDR1 is KGHSH and CDR2 is LQKENI. The V segment lost 3 bases and the J segment 7 bases; nucleotides outside the gene matches: 2. Original analysis: The assay estimated nucleated cells by amplifying reference gene primers. The data were produced by immunoSEQ multiplex PCR, yet TCRdb's version contains in-frame clones alone and is incomplete. From that table come the V and J calls and clone size; the DNA was used to work out D and trimming. The sample records 150,000 to 160,000 clones, 75% to 85% being singletons. The sequenced material came from peripheral blood. The chain carries TRBV18 and TRBJ2-1; 14 nucleotides agree with TRBD2. This receptor was taken from a woman between 45 and 65 years old with acute or convalescent COVID-19. The CDR3 loop reads CASSPGLAGENEQFF. The CDR3 DNA is TGTGCCAGCTCACCGGGACTAGCGGGGGAAAATGAGCAGTTCTTC.